The next 5 T cell receptor beta chains were all read from a single sample in a study of cytomegalovirus exposure and HLA in healthy donors. Primers: 60 Vbeta forward and 13 Jbeta reverse. Assay: immunoSEQ multiplex PCR; the TCRdb copy retains only in-frame clones and omits some. The table has more than 85,000 clones, over 12% seen once. Sequencing was carried out using PBMCs. All receptors derive from a female donor in good health and CMV-seronegative.

The chain joins TRBV10-3 to TRBJ2-7; 10 positions agree with TRBD2. V lost 4 bases, J lost 7 bases, and 19 bases stayed unmatched. Germline V gene sequence: CDR1 ENHRY, CDR2 SYGVKD. CDR3 length: 18 residues. DNA of the CDR3: TGTGCCATCAGTGCTGTGACAGAGTATTCTAGCGGGAGTGGGGAGCAGTACTTC. Translated, it gives CAISAVTEYSSGSGEQYF.

In regard to this clone: Relative to the germline gene, one junction end is altered; a read error may explain this. The chain has TRBV7-7 and TRBJ2-7; maybe TRBD2 (6 bases). Germline CDR1 reads SSHAT; CDR2 reads FNYEAQ (reference sequence). The CDR3 totals 16 residues. CDR3: CASSSRRWRATYEQYF. DNA of the CDR3: TGTGCTAGCAGCTCCAGGAGATGGAGGGCAACCTACGAGCAGTACTTC.

The chain couples TRBV28 to TRBJ1-1, with D possibly TRBD1 on 5 matching bases. CDR1 is MDHEN and CDR2 is SYDVKM in the germline V gene. This CDR3 spans 16 amino acids. The V end lost 1 base, the J end lost 2 bases, and 14 bases lay between the germline ends. The CDR3 loop reads CASSLLAGGVNTEAFF. CDR3 bases: TGTGCCAGCAGTTTATTGGCCGGGGGAGTTAACACTGAAGCTTTCTTT.

This clone came up a few times. This rearrangement joins TRBV4-3 to TRBJ2-1; tentatively, D is TRBD2 (5 bases). Trimming stripped 4 bases from V and 7 bases from J, with 14 bases between. Germline CDR1 LGHNA, CDR2 YSLEER. The CDR3 length is 14 residues. The CDR3, as DNA: TGCGCCAGCAGCCGAGGGAATAGCGAGAATGAGCAGTTCTTC. This codes for CASSRGNSENEQFF.

In this sample, this clone turned up a few times. This sequence joins TRBV6-1 and TRBJ2-7; D ambiguous. Germline values: CDR1 MNHNS, CDR2 SASEGT. The CDR3 is 14 residues long. Trimming removed 0 bases from V and 2 bases from J, with 8 bases in between. CDR3 protein: CASSEALRAYEQYF. DNA of the CDR3: TGTGCCAGCAGTGAAGCGCTTCGAGCCTACGAGCAGTACTTC.